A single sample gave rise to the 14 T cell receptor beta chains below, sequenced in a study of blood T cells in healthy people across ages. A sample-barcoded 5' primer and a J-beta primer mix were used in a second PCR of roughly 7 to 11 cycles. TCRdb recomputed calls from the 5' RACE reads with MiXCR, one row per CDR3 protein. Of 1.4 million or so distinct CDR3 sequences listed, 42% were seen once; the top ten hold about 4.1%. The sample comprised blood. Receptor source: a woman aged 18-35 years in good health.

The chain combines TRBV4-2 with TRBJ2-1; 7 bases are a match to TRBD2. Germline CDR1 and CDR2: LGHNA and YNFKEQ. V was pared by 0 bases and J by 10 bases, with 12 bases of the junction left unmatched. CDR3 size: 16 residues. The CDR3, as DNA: TGTGCCAGCAGCCAAGATGCGGGAGCGTACTCCTACGAGCAGTTCTTC. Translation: CASSQDAGAYSYEQFF.

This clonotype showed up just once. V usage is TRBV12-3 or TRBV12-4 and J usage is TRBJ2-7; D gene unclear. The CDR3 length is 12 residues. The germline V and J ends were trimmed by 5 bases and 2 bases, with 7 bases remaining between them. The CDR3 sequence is CASSILTYEQYF. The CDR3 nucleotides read TGTGCCAGCAGTATCCTTACCTACGAGCAGTACTTC.

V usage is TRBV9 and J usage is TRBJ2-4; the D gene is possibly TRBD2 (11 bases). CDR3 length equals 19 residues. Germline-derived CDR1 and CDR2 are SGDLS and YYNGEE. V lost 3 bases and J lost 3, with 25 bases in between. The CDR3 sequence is CASSADRGLAGGGKNIQYF. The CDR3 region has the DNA TGTGCCAGCAGCGCCGACAGGGGGCTAGCGGGAGGCGGCAAAAACATTCAGTACTTC.

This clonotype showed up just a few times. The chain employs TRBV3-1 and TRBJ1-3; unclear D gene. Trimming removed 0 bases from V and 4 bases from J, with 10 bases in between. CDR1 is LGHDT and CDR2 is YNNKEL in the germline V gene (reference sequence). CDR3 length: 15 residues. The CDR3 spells CASSQDRAIGNTIYF. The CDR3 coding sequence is TGTGCCAGCAGCCAAGATCGAGCCATCGGAAACACCATATATTTT.

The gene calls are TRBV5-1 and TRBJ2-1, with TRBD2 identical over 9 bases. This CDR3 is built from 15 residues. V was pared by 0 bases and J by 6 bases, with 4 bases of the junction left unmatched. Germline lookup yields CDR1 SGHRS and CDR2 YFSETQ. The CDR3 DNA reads TGCGCCAGCAGCTTGGGAGATAGCGGGAGCAATGAGCAGTTCTTC. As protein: CASSLGDSGSNEQFF.

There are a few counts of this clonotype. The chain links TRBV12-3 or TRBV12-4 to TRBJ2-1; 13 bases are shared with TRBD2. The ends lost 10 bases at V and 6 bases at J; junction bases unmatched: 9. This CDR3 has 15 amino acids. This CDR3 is CATSPRTSGSNEQFF. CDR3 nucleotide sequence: TGTGCCACCTCACCTAGGACTAGCGGGAGCAATGAGCAGTTCTTC.

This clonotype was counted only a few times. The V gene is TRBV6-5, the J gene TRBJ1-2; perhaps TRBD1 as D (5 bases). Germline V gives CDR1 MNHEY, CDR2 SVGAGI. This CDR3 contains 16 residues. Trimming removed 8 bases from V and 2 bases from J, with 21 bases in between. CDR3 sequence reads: CASFDPRPGRNYGYTF. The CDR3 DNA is TGTGCCAGCTTCGACCCTCGGCCAGGGAGGAACTATGGCTACACCTTC.

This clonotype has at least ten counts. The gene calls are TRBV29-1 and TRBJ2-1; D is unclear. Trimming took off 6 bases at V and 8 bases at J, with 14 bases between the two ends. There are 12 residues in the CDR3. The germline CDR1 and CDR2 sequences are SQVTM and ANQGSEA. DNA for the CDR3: TGCAGCGTCGAGTGGTTTGGTGATGAGCAGTTCTTC. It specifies CSVEWFGDEQFF.

This CDR3 reads CSARDPAGISYNEQFF. The CDR3 DNA sequence: TGCAGTGCTAGAGATCCAGCGGGGATCTCCTACAATGAGCAGTTCTTC. This rearrangement joins TRBV20-1 to TRBJ2-1; TRBD2 agrees at 7 bases. J gave up 0 bases and V 0 bases, and 5 bases lay outside the gene matches. CDR1 and CDR2 from the germline V gene are DFQATT and SNEGSKA (reference sequence). This CDR3 contains 16 residues.

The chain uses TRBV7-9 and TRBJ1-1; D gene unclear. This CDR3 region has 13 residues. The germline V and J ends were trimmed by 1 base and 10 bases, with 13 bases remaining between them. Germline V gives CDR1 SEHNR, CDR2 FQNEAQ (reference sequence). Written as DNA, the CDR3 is TGTGCCAGCAGCTTAGAGAGGCGGGAGGTAGCTTTCTTT. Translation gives CASSLERREVAFF. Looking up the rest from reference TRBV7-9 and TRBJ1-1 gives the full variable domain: DTGVSQNPRHKITKRGQNVTFRCDPISEHNRLYWYRQTLGQGPEFLTYFQNEAQLEKSRLLSDRFSAERPKGSFSTLEIQRTEQGDSAMYLCASSLERREVAFFGQGTRLTVV.

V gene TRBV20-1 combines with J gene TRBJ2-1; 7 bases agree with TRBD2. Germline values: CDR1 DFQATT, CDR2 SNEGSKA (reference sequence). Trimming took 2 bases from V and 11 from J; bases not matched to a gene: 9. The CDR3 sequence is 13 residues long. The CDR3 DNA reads TGCAGTGCTAGATTGTCAGCGGGAATACAGCAGTTCTTC. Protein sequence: CSARLSAGIQQFF.

This CDR3 reads CASSIGLAGGPATDTQYF. The CDR3, as DNA: TGTGCCAGCAGCATAGGACTAGCGGGAGGGCCGGCGACAGATACGCAGTATTTT. The J gene is TRBJ2-3, the V gene TRBV7-2; the match to TRBD2 covers 15 bases. V lost 5 bases, J lost 3 bases, and 9 bases stayed unmatched. The CDR3 is made up of 18 amino acids. Germline lookup yields CDR1 SGHTA and CDR2 FQGNSA.

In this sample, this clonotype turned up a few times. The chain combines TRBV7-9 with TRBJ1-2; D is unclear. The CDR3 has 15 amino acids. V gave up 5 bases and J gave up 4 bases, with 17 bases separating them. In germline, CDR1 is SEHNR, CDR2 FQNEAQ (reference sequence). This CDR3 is CASSARLTTFYGYTF. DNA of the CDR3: TGTGCCAGCAGCGCGCGTTTAACCACCTTCTATGGCTACACCTTC.

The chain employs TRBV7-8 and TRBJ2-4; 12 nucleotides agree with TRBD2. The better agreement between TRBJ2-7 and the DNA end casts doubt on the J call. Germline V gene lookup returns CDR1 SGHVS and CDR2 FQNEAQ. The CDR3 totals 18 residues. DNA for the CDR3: TGTGCCAGCAGCTTAGCGGCTAGCGGGAGGGCCGTTATTTACGAGCAGTACTTC. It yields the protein CASSLAASGRAVIYEQYF.